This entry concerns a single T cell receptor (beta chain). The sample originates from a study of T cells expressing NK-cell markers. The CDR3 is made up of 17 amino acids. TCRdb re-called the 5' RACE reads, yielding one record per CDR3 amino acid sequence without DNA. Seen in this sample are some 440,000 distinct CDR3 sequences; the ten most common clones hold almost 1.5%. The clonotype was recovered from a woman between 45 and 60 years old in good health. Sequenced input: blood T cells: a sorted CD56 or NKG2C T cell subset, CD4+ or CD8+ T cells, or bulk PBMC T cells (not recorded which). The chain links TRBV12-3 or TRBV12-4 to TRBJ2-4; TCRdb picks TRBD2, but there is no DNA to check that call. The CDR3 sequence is CASSPSGEGVGKNIQYF.